This T cell receptor beta chain was sequenced during a study of CDR3 diversity in severe acne. This clonotype has at least ten counts. A much more abundant neighbour one base away suggests this may be a read error. The missing conserved phenylalanine or tryptophan at the end of this CDR3 makes a read error likely. MiXCR, applied by TCRdb to the PCR reads, yields one record per CDR3 protein. The table lists about 84,000 distinct CDR3 sequences, 51% of them singletons, with 14% in the top ten. Germline V gene lookup returns CDR1 SGHDT and CDR2 YYEEEE. V lost 4 bases, J lost 2 bases, and 6 bases stayed unmatched. The CDR3 totals 15 residues.

Input material: blood. The V call is TRBV5-6, the J call TRBJ2-7; 10 bases agree with TRBD1. The sequence came from a male donor in good health, without acne. Here the CDR3 reads CASSHGQGVPYEQYL. The CDR3 nucleotides read TGTGCCAGCAGCCATGGACAGGGGGTGCCCTACGAGCAGTACCTC.